This entry concerns a single T cell receptor (beta chain). The antigen is not known. The data were obtained in a study of T cell responses to AZD1222 COVID-19 vaccine. Whole-study findings and limits: AZD1222 recipients seropositive at baseline numbered only 5 or 6. In a largely white British group with more females than males, clonal diversity was possibly underestimated. In the spike-specific TCR repertoire, nearly half reportedly target unmutated variant regions. Samples come after the peak T cell response, not at day 14.

The data were produced by immunoSEQ multiplex PCR, yet TCRdb's version contains in-frame clones alone and is incomplete. The sample comprises 200,000 to 250,000 clones, 90% to 95% of which are singletons, and 1.5% to 2% rests with the top ten. This CDR3 spans 13 amino acids. V lost 5 bases and J lost 11; bases outside the gene matches: 6. Germline-derived CDR1 and CDR2 are LNHDA and SQIVND (reference sequence). This chain connects TRBV19 to TRBJ1-4, with 9 bases lining up with TRBD1. The sequence was collected from an adult who received the MenACWY meningococcal vaccine as a control. The input for sequencing was peripheral blood, taken 28 days after the second dose of the MenACWY control vaccine. CDR3: CASSPGQGYKLFF. DNA of the CDR3: TGTGCCAGTAGTCCGGGACAGGGTTACAAACTGTTTTTT. Drawing the rest from reference TRBV19 and TRBJ1-4, the complete variable domain is DGGITQSPKYLFRKEGQNVTLSCEQNLNHDAMYWYRQDPGQGLRLIYYSQIVNDFQKGDIAEGYSVSREKKESFPLTVTSAQKNPTAFYLCASSPGQGYKLFFGSGTQLSVL.